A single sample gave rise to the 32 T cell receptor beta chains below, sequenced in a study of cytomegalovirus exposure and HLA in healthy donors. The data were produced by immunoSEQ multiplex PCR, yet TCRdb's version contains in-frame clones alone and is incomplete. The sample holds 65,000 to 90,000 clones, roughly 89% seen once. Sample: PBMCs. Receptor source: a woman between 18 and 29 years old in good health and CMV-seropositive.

The CDR3: CASSDFRGIGGNTIYF. The CDR3 coding sequence is TGTGCCAGCAGTGATTTTAGAGGGATTGGGGGAAACACCATATATTTT. This chain links TRBV6-1 with TRBJ1-3; D gene ambiguous. Trimming stripped 3 bases from V and 4 bases from J, with 16 bases between. In germline, CDR1 is MNHNS, CDR2 SASEGT. This CDR3 spans 16 amino acids.

This CDR3 reads CASSIRQGATDTQYF. The CDR3 bases are TGTGCCAGTAGTATTCGACAGGGGGCTACAGATACGCAGTATTTT. V is TRBV19 and J is TRBJ2-3; 10 bases line up with TRBD1. V gave up 3 bases and J gave up 3 bases; unmatched junction bases: 3. The germline gives CDR1 LNHDA, CDR2 SQIVND (reference sequence). This CDR3 has 15 amino acids.

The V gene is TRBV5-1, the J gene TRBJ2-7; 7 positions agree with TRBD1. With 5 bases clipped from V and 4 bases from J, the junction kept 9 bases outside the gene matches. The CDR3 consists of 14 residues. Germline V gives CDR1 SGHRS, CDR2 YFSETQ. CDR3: CASRNVGGGYEQYF. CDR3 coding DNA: TGCGCCAGCAGAAATGTAGGGGGCGGGTACGAGCAGTACTTC.

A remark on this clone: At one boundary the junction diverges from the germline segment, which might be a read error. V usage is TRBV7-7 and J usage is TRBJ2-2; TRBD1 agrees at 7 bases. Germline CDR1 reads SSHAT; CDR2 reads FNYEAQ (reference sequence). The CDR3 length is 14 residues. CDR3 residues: CASSKTGPGGELFF. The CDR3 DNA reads TGTGCTAGCAGCAAGACAGGGCCCGGCGGGGAGCTGTTTTTT.

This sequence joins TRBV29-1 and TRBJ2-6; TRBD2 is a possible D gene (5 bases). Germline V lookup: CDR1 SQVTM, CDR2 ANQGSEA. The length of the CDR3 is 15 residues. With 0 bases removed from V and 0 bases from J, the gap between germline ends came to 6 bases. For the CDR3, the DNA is TGCAGCGTTGAAGATCGGGGCTCTGGGGCCAACGTCCTGACTTTC. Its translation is CSVEDRGSGANVLTF.

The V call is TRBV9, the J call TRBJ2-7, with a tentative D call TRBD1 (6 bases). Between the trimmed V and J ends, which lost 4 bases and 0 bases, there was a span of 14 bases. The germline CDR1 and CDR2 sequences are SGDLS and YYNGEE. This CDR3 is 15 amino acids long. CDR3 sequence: CASSRRDTGSYEQYF. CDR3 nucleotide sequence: TGTGCCAGCAGCCGCCGGGACACAGGCTCCTACGAGCAGTACTTC.

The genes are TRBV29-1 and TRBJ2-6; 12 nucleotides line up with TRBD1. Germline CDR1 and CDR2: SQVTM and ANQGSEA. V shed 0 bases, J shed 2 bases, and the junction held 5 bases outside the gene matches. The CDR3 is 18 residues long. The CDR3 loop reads CSVEDRGQGAAGANVLTF. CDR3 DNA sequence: TGCAGCGTTGAAGATCGGGGACAGGGGGCTGCTGGGGCCAACGTCCTGACTTTC.

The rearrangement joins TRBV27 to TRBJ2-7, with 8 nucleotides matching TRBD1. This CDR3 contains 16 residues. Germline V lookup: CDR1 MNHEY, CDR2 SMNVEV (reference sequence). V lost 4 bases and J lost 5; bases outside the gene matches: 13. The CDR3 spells CASSSRQGSILNEQYF. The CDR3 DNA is TGTGCCAGCAGTTCCAGACAGGGGAGTATCTTAAACGAGCAGTACTTC.

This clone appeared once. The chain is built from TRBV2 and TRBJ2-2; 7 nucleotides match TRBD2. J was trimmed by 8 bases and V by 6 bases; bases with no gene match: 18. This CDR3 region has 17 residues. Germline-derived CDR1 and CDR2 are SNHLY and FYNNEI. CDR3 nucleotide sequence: TGTGCCAGCAGGGCTACCAGGACTAGAGGGGTTGCGGGGGAGCTGTTTTTT. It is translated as CASRATRTRGVAGELFF.

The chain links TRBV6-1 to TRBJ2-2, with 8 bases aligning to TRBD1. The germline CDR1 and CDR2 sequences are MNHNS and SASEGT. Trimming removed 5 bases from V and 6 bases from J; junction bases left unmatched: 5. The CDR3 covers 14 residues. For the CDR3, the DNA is TGTGCCAGCAGTCAGACAGGGGACGCCGGGGAGCTGTTTTTT. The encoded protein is CASSQTGDAGELFF.

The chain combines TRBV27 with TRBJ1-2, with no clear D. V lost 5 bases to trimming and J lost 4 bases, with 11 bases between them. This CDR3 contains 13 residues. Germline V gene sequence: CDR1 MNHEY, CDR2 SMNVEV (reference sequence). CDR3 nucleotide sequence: TGTGCCAGCAGTCCCCGTCCAGTCTATGGCTACACCTTC. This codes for CASSPRPVYGYTF.

CDR3 in amino acids: CASTGLLAFAAGELFF. CDR3 nucleotide sequence: TGTGCCAGTACGGGACTCCTTGCTTTCGCTGCCGGGGAGCTGTTTTTT. The genes are TRBV19 and TRBJ2-2, with D possibly matching TRBD2 (6 bases). Germline V gene lookup returns CDR1 LNHDA and CDR2 SQIVND (reference sequence). The CDR3 contains 16 residues. V dropped 7 bases and J dropped 6 bases, with 21 bases sitting between them.

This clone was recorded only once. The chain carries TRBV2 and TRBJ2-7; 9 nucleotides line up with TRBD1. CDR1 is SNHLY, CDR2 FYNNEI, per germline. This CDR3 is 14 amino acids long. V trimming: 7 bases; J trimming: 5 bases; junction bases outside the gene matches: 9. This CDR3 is CASTPGTGRDEQYF. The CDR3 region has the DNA TGTGCCAGCACCCCCGGGACAGGGAGGGACGAGCAGTACTTC.

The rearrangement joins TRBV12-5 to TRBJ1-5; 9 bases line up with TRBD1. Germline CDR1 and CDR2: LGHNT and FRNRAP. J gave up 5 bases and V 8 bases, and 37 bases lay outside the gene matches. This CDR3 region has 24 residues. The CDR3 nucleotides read TGTGCTAGTCGGTTTCCGGGACAGGGATTTTTTGTTTGGCTTCGATCCGCGAGGCATCAGCCCCAGCATTTT. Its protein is CASRFPGQGFFVWLRSARHQPQHF. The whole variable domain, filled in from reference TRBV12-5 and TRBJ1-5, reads DARVTQTPRHKVTEMGQEVTMRCQPILGHNTVFWYRQTMMQGLELLAYFRNRAPLDDSGMPKDRFSAEMPDATLATLKIQPSEPRDSAVYFCASRFPGQGFFVWLRSARHQPQHFGDGTRLSIL.

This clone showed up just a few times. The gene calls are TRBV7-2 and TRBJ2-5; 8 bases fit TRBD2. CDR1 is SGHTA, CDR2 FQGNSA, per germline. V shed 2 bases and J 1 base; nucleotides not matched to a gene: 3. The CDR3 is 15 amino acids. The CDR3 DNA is TGTGCCAGCAGCTTACGCGGGGGGACCCAAGAGACCCAGTACTTC. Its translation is CASSLRGGTQETQYF.

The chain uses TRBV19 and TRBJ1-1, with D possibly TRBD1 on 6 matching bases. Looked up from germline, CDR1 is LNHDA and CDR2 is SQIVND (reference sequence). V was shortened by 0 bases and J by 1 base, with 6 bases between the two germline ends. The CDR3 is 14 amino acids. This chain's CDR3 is CASSIEGANTEAFF. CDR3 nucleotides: TGTGCCAGTAGTATAGAGGGGGCGAACACTGAAGCTTTCTTT.

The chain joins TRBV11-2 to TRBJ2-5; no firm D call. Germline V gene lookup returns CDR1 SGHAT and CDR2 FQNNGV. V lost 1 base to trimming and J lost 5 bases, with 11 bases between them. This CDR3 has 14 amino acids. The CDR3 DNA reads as TGTGCCAGCAGCTTAGCATTCGGGTTTGAGACCCAGTACTTC. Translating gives CASSLAFGFETQYF.

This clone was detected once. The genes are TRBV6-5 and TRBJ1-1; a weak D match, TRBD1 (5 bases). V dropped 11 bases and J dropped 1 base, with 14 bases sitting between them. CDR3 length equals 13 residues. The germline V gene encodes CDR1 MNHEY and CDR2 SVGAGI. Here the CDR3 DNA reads TGTGCCTCCGGGGGGAAAGGGAACACTGAAGCTTTCTTT. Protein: CASGGKGNTEAFF.

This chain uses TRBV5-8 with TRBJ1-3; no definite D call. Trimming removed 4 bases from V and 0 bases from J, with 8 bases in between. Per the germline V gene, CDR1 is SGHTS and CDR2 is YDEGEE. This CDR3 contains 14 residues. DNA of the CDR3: TGTGCCAGCAGCCCTCTCAGCTCTGGAAACACCATATATTTT. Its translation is CASSPLSSGNTIYF. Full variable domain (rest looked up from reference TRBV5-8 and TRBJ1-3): EAGVTQSPTHLIKTRGQQATLRCSPISGHTSVYWYQQALGLGLQFLLWYDEGEERNRGNFPPRFSGRQFPNYSSELNVNALELEDSALYLCASSPLSSGNTIYFGEGSWLTVV.

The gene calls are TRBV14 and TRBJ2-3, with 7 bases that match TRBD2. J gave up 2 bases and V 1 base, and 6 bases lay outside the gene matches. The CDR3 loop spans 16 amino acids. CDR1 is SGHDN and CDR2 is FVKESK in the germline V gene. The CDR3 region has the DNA TGTGCCAGCAGCCAAGGGAGAGCGGGGTACACAGATACGCAGTATTTT. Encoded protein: CASSQGRAGYTDTQYF.

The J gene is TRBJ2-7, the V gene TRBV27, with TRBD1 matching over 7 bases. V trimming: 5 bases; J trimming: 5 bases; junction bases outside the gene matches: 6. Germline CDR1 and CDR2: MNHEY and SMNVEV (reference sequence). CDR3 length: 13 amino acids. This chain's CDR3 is CASSLTGANEQYF. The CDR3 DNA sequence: TGTGCCAGCAGTCTTACAGGGGCCAACGAGCAGTACTTC.

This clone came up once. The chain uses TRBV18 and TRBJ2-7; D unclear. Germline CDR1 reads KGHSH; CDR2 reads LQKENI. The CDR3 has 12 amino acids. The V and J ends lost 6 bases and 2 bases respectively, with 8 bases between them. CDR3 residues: CASSRNTYEQYF. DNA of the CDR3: TGTGCCAGCTCTCGTAATACCTACGAGCAGTACTTC.

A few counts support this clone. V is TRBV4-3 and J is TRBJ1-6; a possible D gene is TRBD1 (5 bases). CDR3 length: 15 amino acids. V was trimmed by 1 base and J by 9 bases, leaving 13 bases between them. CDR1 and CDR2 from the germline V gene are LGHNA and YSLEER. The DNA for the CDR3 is TGCGCCAGCAGCCAAGGTCAGGGTCAGACTTCACCCCTCCACTTT. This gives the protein CASSQGQGQTSPLHF.

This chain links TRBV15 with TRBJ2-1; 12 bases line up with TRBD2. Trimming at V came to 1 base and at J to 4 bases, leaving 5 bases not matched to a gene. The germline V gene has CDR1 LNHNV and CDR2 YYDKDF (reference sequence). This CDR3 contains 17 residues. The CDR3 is CATSRVRLAGAYNEQFF. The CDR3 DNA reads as TGTGCCACCAGCAGAGTAAGACTAGCGGGGGCTTACAATGAGCAGTTCTTC.

The CDR3 is CATSITGGFLDEQFF. The CDR3 DNA reads as TGTGCCACCAGCATTACAGGGGGCTTTCTGGATGAGCAGTTCTTC. This chain connects TRBV15 to TRBJ2-1, with 9 positions matching TRBD1. The V gene end was trimmed by 4 bases and the J gene end by 8 bases; junction bases not matched to a gene: 9. The germline V gene encodes CDR1 LNHNV and CDR2 YYDKDF (reference sequence). This CDR3 spans 15 amino acids. The full variable domain, with the rest looked up from reference TRBV15 and TRBJ2-1, is DAMVIQNPRYQVTQFGKPVTLSCSQTLNHNVMYWYQQKSSQAPKLLFHYYDKDFNNEADTPDNFQSRRPNTSFCFLDIRSPGLGDTAMYLCATSITGGFLDEQFFGPGTRLTVL.

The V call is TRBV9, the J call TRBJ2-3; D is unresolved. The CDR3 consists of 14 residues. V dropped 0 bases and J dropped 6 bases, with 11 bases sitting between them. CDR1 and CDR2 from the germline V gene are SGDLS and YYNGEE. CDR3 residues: CASSVVAERDTQYF. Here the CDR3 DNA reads TGTGCCAGCAGCGTAGTTGCGGAGAGGGATACGCAGTATTTT. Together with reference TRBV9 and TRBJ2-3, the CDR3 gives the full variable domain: DSGVTQTPKHLITATGQRVTLRCSPRSGDLSVYWYQQSLDQGLQFLIQYYNGEERAKGNILERFSAQQFPDLHSELNLSSLELGDSALYFCASSVVAERDTQYFGPGTRLTVL.

The CDR3 spells CASSSGDGIGQPQHF. The CDR3 bases are TGTGCCAGCAGTTCAGGGGACGGGATTGGTCAGCCCCAGCATTTT. V gene TRBV28 combines with J gene TRBJ1-5, with a tentative D call TRBD1 (6 bases). The CDR3 is made up of 15 amino acids. Germline lookup yields CDR1 MDHEN and CDR2 SYDVKM. V lost 4 bases and J 6 bases, leaving 16 bases between the germline ends.

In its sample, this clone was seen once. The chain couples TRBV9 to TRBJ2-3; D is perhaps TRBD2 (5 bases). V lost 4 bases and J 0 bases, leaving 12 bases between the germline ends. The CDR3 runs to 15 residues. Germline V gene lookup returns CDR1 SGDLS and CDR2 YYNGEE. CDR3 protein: CASSPIGGSTDTQYF. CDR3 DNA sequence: TGTGCCAGCAGCCCCATCGGCGGGAGCACAGATACGCAGTATTTT.

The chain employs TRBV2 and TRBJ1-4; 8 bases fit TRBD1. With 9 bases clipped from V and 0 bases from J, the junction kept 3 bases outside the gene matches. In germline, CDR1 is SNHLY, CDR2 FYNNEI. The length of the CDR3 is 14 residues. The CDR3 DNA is TGTGCCAGTGGGACAGGAGCAACTAATGAAAAACTGTTTTTT. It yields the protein CASGTGATNEKLFF.

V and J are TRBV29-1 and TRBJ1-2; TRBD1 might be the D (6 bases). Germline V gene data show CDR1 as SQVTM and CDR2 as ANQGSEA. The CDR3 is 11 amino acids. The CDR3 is CGGATNYGYTF. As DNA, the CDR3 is TGCGGGGGGGCAACTAACTATGGCTACACCTTC.

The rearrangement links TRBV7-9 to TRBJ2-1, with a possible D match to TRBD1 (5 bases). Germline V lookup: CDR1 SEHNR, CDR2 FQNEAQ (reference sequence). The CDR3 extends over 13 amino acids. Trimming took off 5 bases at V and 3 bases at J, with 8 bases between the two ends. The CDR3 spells CASSNQGYNEQFF. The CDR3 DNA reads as TGTGCCAGCAGCAACCAGGGCTACAATGAGCAGTTCTTC.

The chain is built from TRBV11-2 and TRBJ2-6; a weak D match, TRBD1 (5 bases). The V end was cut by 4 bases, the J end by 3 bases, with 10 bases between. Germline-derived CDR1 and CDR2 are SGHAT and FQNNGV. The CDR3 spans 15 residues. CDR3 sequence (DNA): TGTGCCAGCAGCTCACCTCAGGGTGGGGCCAACGTCCTGACTTTC. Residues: CASSSPQGGANVLTF.